This TCR beta chain was recovered during a study of identical twins. Notes on the study in general: In cord blood, abundant beta clonotypes had fewer insertions; memory showed no trend.

Unique molecular identifiers were present on the cDNA, and a universal primer site came from template switching. TCRdb recomputed calls from the 5' RACE reads with MiXCR, one row per CDR3 protein. The repertoire has roughly 720,000 distinct CDR3 sequences, roughly 18% of them found once; the top ten carry around 12%. Points on this clonotype: Its cognate antigen is unknown.

The germline V gene has CDR1 WSHSY and CDR2 SAAADI. J lost 2 bases, V lost 3 bases, and 4 bases had no gene match. The CDR3 extends over 16 amino acids. These same data were also listed under a study on T cells expressing NK-cell markers. From that report: These clonotypes additionally ranked first within the CD3+CD56-NKG2C+ fraction of a handful of donors.

The source material was PBMCs. The genes are TRBV10-2 and TRBJ2-7; 13 bases map to TRBD2. The receptor was derived from a woman between 18 and 30 years old in good health. CDR3 in DNA: TGCGCCAGCAGTGAACCGGGGACTAGCGGGACCTACGAGCAGTACTTC. Translated: CASSEPGTSGTYEQYF.